This TCR beta chain was captured by sequencing in a study of T cell responses to AZD1222 COVID-19 vaccine. General observations from the study: Unmutated regions of variants are reportedly targeted by nearly half of spike-specific TCRs. Donors in the cohort were predominantly white British and more often female, and clonal diversity was possibly underestimated.

Using immunoSEQ multiplex PCR, the repertoire was profiled, and TCRdb retains in-frame clones only, with some absent. The sample consists of about 180,000 clones, 70% to 90% of them appearing once. In its sample, this clone was seen a few times. What it binds is unknown. V shed 0 bases and J shed 4 bases, with 13 bases lying between them. The CDR3 covers 16 residues. The germline CDR1 and CDR2 sequences are SGHNT and YENEEA. Sequences were derived from peripheral blood, sampled on day 0 of AZD1222 vaccination. The rearrangement links TRBV11-3 to TRBJ2-1; D possibly uses TRBD1 or TRBD2 (5 bases each). The TCR comes from an adult in good health. The CDR3 protein is CASSLDRDGLYNEQFF. In DNA form, the CDR3 reads TGTGCCAGCAGCTTAGACCGGGACGGATTATACAATGAGCAGTTCTTC.